This record looks at one T cell receptor (beta chain) sequence and its context. The protocol was immunoSEQ multiplex PCR, while the TCRdb copy is restricted to in-frame clones and leaves out a portion. The table records 200,000 to 300,000 clones, about 84% of them present only once. This specimen belongs to a study of blood T cell repertoires in COVID-19. V dropped 2 bases and J dropped 2 bases, with 7 bases sitting between them. This CDR3 has 15 residues. Germline V CDR1 and CDR2: LNHDA, SQIVND (reference sequence). A Seattle source enrolled patients during active infection and followed them longitudinally.

V gene TRBV19 combines with J gene TRBJ2-6, with D possibly matching TRBD2 (6 bases). This TCR derives from a woman older than 75 with COVID-19, enrolled during active disease. Sequencing was carried out using peripheral blood. Here the CDR3 DNA reads TGTGCCAGTAGTATACCGGGGGCTGGGGCCAACGTCCTGACTTTC. Translating it yields CASSIPGAGANVLTF. Full variable domain (remainder filled in from reference TRBV19 and TRBJ2-6): DGGITQSPKYLFRKEGQNVTLSCEQNLNHDAMYWYRQDPGQGLRLIYYSQIVNDFQKGDIAEGYSVSREKKESFPLTVTSAQKNPTAFYLCASSIPGAGANVLTFGAGSRLTVL.